A selection of T cell receptor beta chains follows, all from one sample in a study of technical replicates of blood from a handful of donors. The method was immunoSEQ multiplex PCR; TCRdb's version includes in-frame clones alone and lacks a portion of them. The sample lists roughly 13,000 clones; 80% to 85% were seen once. The sequenced sample consisted of PBMCs. The receptors were sampled from a human donor in good health. Each CDR3 is given with its conserved first and last residue. The D gene is left open where the match is weak. Clone size appears in some rows only: once, few, many, or a class for an expanded clone.

v_gene,d_gene,j_gene,abundance,CDR3aa,CDR3nt
TRBV19,TRBD2,TRBJ2-1,.,CASSILPTSGHNEQFF,TGTGCCAGTAGTATACTCCCGACTAGCGGGCACAATGAGCAGTTCTTC
TRBV11-2,.,TRBJ2-7,.,CASSLTVVSYEQYF,TGTGCCAGCAGCCTGACAGTCGTCTCCTACGAGCAGTACTTC
TRBV7-3,TRBD2,TRBJ2-1,.,CASSPALAGLGEQFF,TGTGCCAGCAGTCCAGCGCTAGCGGGCCTCGGTGAGCAGTTCTTC
TRBV5-6,TRBD2,TRBJ2-7,.,CASSFQAGLSSYEQYF,TGTGCCAGCAGCTTCCAAGCGGGACTGAGCTCCTACGAGCAGTACTTC
TRBV19,TRBD2,TRBJ2-4,.,CASSTIAGVFGGAKNIQYF,TGTGCCAGTAGTACCATAGCGGGAGTATTCGGAGGGGCCAAAAACATTCAGTACTTC
TRBV5-1,.,TRBJ2-5,.,CASSLQGREETQYF,TGCGCCAGCAGCTTACAGGGAAGGGAAGAGACCCAGTACTTC
TRBV21-1,.,TRBJ1-2,.,CASSKEGGQIYGYTF,TGTGCCAGCAGCAAAGAGGGAGGGCAGATCTATGGCTACACCTTC
TRBV28,TRBD2,TRBJ2-7,.,CASRRTSGDSYEQYF,TGTGCCAGCAGGCGAACTAGCGGCGACTCCTACGAGCAGTACTTC
TRBV2,TRBD2,TRBJ2-7,few,CASSEAAGGPYEQYF,TGTGCCAGCAGTGAGGCAGCGGGAGGCCCCTACGAGCAGTACTTC
TRBV4-2,TRBD2,TRBJ2-2,few,CASSQELAGAGELFF,TGTGCCAGCAGCCAAGAACTAGCGGGAGCCGGGGAGCTGTTTTTT
TRBV20-1,.,TRBJ1-1,.,CSASRGSEAFF,TGCAGTGCTAGTAGGGGTTCTGAAGCTTTCTTT
TRBV18,.,TRBJ2-5,.,CASSPPSGSETQYF,TGTGCCAGCTCACCACCGTCGGGGAGCGAGACCCAGTACTTC
TRBV5-1,TRBD1,TRBJ1-1,.,CASSLAAWTGNTEAFF,TGCGCCAGCAGCTTGGCCGCTTGGACAGGGAACACTGAAGCTTTCTTT
TRBV7-9,TRBD1,TRBJ2-5,.,CASSNLGQKETQYF,TGTGCCAGCAGCAACTTGGGACAGAAAGAGACCCAGTACTTC
TRBV6-6,.,TRBJ2-3,few,CASSPGEYTDTQYF,TGTGCCAGCAGCCCAGGGGAATACACAGATACGCAGTATTTT
TRBV2,.,TRBJ2-7,.,CATQMGAGSYEQYF,TGTGCCACCCAGATGGGGGCTGGATCCTACGAGCAGTACTTC
TRBV2,.,TRBJ1-5,.,CASSVGLNQPQHF,TGTGCCAGCAGTGTGGGGCTCAATCAGCCCCAGCATTTT
TRBV6-6,TRBD1,TRBJ2-7,.,CASSTTTGTGSDEQYF,TGTGCCAGCAGTACGACAACCGGGACAGGGAGTGACGAGCAGTACTTC
TRBV6-1,TRBD1,TRBJ2-1,.,CASNQDRGRNEQFF,TGTGCCAGCAACCAGGATAGGGGGCGGAATGAGCAGTTCTTC
TRBV28,.,TRBJ2-7,.,CASSLWRASFYEQYF,TGTGCCAGCAGTTTATGGAGGGCTAGCTTTTACGAGCAGTACTTC